This record looks at one T cell receptor beta chain sequence and its context. Its antigen is unidentified. Germline and junction disagree at one end, which may indicate a read error. This entry is derived from a study of T cell responses to AZD1222 COVID-19 vaccine. Method: immunoSEQ multiplex PCR; TCRdb's copy keeps in-frame clones and lacks some. In the table there are approximately 150,000 clones, around 90% of which are singletons. Whole-study results and caveats: After the peak T cell response, and only then, were repertoires sampled.

There are 14 residues in the CDR3. CDR1 and CDR2 (germline): SSHAT, FNYEAQ (reference sequence). The receptor comes from an adult who received the AZD1222 COVID-19 vaccine. The material sequenced was peripheral blood, taken 28 days after the second AZD1222 dose. The rearrangement joins TRBV7-7 to TRBJ1-4; TRBD1 agrees at 8 bases. CDR3 region: CASSSGGADEKLFF. CDR3 coding DNA: TGTGCTAGCAGTTCAGGGGGCGCCGATGAAAAACTGTTTTTT.